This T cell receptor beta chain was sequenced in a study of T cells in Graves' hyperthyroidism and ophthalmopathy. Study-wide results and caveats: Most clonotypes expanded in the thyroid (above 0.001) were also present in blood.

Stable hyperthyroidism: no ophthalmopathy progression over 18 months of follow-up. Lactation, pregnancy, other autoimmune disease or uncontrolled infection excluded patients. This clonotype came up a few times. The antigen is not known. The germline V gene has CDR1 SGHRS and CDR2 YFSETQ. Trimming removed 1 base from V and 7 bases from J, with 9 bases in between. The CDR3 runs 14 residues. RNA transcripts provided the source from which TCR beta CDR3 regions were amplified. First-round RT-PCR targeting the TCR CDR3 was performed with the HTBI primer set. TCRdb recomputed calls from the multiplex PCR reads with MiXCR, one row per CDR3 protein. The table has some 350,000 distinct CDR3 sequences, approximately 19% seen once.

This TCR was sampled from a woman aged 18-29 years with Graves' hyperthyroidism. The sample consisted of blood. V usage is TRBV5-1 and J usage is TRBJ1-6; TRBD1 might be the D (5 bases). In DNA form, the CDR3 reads TGCGCCAGCAGCTTGCCAGGGAAGAATTCACCCCTCCACTTT. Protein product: CASSLPGKNSPLHF.